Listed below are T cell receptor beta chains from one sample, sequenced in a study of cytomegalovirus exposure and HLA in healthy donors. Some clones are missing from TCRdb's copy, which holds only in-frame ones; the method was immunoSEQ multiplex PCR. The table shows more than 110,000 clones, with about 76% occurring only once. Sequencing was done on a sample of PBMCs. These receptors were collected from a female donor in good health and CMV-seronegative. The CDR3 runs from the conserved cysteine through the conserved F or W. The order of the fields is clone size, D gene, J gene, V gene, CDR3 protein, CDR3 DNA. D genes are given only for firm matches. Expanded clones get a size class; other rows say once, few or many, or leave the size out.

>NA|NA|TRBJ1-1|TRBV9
CASSVLADTEAFF
TGTGCCAGCAGCGTATTGGCGGACACTGAAGCTTTCTTT
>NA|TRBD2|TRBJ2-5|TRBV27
CASSVAGGPSPQYF
TGTGCCAGCAGTGTAGCGGGAGGCCCTTCCCCCCAGTACTTC
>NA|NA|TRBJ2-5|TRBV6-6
CASSYLSRQETQYF
TGTGCCAGCAGTTACTTGTCCAGACAAGAGACCCAGTACTTC
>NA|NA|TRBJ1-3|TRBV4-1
CASSQALFRTAGASGSGNTIYF
TGCGCCAGCAGCCAAGCCTTATTTCGGACTGCAGGAGCCTCCGGCTCTGGAAACACCATATATTTT
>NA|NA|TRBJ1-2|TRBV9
CASSDRGGYTF
TGTGCCAGCAGCGACCGAGGTGGCTACACCTTC
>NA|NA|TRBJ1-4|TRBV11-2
CASSEVGTPNEKLFF
TGTGCCAGCAGCGAAGTGGGCACCCCTAATGAAAAACTGTTTTTT
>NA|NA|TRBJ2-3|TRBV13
CASQRKLVAYSTDTQYF
TGTGCCAGCCAGAGGAAACTTGTGGCCTATAGCACAGATACGCAGTATTTT
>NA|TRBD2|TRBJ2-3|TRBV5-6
CASSLGLAGYSSTDTQYF
TGTGCCAGCAGCTTGGGGCTAGCGGGATACTCTAGCACAGATACGCAGTATTTT
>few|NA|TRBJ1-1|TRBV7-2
CASSLKGVTEAFF
TGTGCCAGCAGCCTGAAGGGAGTCACTGAAGCTTTCTTT
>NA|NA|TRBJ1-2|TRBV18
CASSRTGSYGYTF
TGTGCCAGCTCGCGCACAGGGTCCTATGGCTACACCTTC
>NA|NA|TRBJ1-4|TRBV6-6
CASKTGPSNEKLFF
TGTGCCAGCAAGACAGGCCCTTCTAATGAAAAACTGTTTTTT
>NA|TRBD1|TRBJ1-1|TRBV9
CASSVVNRGEAFF
TGTGCCAGCAGCGTGGTTAACAGGGGCGAAGCTTTCTTT
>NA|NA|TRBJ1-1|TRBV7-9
CASWGGNTEAFF
TGTGCCAGCTGGGGGGGGAACACTGAAGCTTTCTTT
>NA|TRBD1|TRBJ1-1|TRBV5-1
CASSSLQGGNTEAFF
TGCGCCAGCAGCTCGCTACAGGGGGGGAACACTGAAGCTTTCTTT
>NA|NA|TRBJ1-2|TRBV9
CASSEGGASGYTF
TGTGCCAGCAGCGAGGGGGGGGCAAGTGGCTACACCTTC
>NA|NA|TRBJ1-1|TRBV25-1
CASSGRRRGEAFF
TGTGCCAGCAGTGGGCGTCGACGGGGTGAAGCTTTCTTT
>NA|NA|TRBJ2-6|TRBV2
CASKTIAGGANVLTF
TGTGCCAGCAAGACTATAGCAGGTGGGGCCAACGTCCTGACTTTC
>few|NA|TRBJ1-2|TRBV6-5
CASSRGQNYGYTF
TGTGCCAGCAGCCGTGGACAGAACTATGGCTACACCTTC
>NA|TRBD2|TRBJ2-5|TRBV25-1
CASSDWRGDKETQYF
TGTGCCAGCAGTGATTGGCGGGGGGATAAAGAGACCCAGTACTTC
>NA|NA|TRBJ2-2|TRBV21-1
CASSPGQGRRTGELFF
TGTGCCAGCAGTCCCGGACAGGGGAGAAGGACCGGGGAGCTGTTTTTT
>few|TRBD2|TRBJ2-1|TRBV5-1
CASSLSSGGGNEQFF
TGCGCCAGCAGCTTGTCTAGCGGGGGGGGGAATGAGCAGTTCTTC
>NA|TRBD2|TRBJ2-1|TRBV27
CASSLSHLGLAGVPRRDEQFF
TGTGCCAGCAGTTTATCCCACCTGGGACTAGCGGGAGTCCCCAGGAGGGATGAGCAGTTCTTC
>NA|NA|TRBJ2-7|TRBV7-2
CASSARGGITYEQYF
TGTGCCAGCAGCGCTAGGGGGGGCATCACCTACGAGCAGTACTTC
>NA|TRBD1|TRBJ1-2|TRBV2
CASRPRGGTVGGYTF
TGTGCCAGCAGACCACGAGGGGGGACAGTGGGTGGCTACACCTTC
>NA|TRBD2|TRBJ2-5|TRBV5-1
CASSQTSGQETQYF
TGCGCCAGCAGCCAAACTAGCGGCCAAGAGACCCAGTACTTC
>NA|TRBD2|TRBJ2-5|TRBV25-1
CASSGGGRERETQYF
TGTGCCAGCAGTGGCGGCGGGAGGGAGAGAGAGACCCAGTACTTC
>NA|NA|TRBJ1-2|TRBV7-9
CASSATTYGYTF
TGTGCCAGCAGCGCTACCACCTATGGCTACACCTTC
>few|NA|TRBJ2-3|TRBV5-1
CASSLAGEDTQYF
TGCGCCAGCAGCTTGGCCGGGGAAGATACGCAGTATTTT
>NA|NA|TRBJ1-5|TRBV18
CASSPGRGRNQPQHF
TGTGCCAGCTCACCGGGCAGGGGTCGCAATCAGCCCCAGCATTTT
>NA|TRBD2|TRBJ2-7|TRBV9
CASSVEAGASYEQYF
TGTGCCAGCAGCGTAGAAGCGGGGGCCTCCTACGAGCAGTACTTC
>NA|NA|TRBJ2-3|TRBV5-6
CASSLRETDTQYF
TGTGCCAGCAGCTTGCGGGAGACAGATACGCAGTATTTT
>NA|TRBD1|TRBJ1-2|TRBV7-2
CASSLDRAPGYTF
TGTGCCAGCAGCCTGGACAGGGCTCCTGGCTACACCTTC